The clone carrying this TCR beta chain was detected many times. This record belongs to a study of T cells in Graves' hyperthyroidism and ophthalmopathy. V trimming: 7 bases; J trimming: 7 bases; junction bases outside the gene matches: 14. Germline V lookup: CDR1 WSHSY, CDR2 SAAADI. The CDR3 runs 15 residues. Each person with ophthalmopathy scored at least 3 on the Clinical Activity Score, reached NOSPECS grade 4 or higher, and had been ill under 3 months. Exclusion of a patient resulted from uncontrolled infection, other autoimmune disease, pregnancy or lactation. Each 10 ml fresh peripheral blood draw supplied the PBMCs. TCR beta CDR3 regions were amplified from RNA. An initial round of RT-PCR targeting the TCR CDR3 relied on the HTBI primer set. MiXCR, run by TCRdb on the multiplex PCR reads, gives a single entry per CDR3 protein. The sample has 500,000 to 800,000 distinct CDR3 sequences, roughly 15% seen once.

Sequencing input: blood. This receptor was identified in a woman in her forties or fifties with Graves' ophthalmopathy. This chain connects TRBV10-2 to TRBJ2-7, with 9 bases matching TRBD1. The CDR3 region is CASNYAGTGFAEQYF. The CDR3, as DNA: TGCGCCAGCAATTACGCCGGGACAGGGTTTGCGGAGCAGTACTTC.